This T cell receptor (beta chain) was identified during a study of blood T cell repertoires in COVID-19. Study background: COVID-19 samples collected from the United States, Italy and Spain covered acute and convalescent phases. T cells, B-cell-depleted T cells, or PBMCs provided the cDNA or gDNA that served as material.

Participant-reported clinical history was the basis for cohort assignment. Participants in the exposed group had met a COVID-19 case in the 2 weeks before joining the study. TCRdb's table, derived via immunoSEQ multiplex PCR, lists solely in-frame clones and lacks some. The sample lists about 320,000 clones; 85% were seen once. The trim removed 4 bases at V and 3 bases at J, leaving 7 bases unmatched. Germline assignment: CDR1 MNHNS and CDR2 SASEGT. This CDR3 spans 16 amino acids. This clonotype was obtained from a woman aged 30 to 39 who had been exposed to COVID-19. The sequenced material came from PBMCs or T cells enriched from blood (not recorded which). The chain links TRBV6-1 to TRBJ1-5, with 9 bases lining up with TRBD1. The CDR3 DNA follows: TGTGCCAGCAGTGGGGGACAGGGTATACCCAATCAGCCCCAGCATTTT. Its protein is CASSGGQGIPNQPQHF.